The rows below give T cell receptor beta chains drawn from one sample of a study of technical replicates of blood from a few donors. TCRdb's copy holds only in-frame clones and misses some; the assay was immunoSEQ multiplex PCR. The repertoire holds approximately 73,000 clones, with approximately 96% as singletons. The specimen was T cells isolated from PBMCs. All receptors come from a human donor in good health. Each CDR3 is given with its conserved first and last residue. The order of the fields is CDR3 protein, CDR3 DNA, CDR3 length, clone size, V gene, J gene, D gene. A D gene is named only where the DNA matches it firmly. For some rows the clone size is stated as once, few or many, or as a class when expanded; others skip it.

CSVEGEGNTIYF	TGCAGCGTTGAAGGAGAAGGAAACACCATATATTTT	12	.	TRBV29-1	TRBJ1-3	.
CASSPGVFGTSTDTQYF	TGTGCCAGCAGCCCGGGAGTTTTCGGGACTAGCACAGATACGCAGTATTTT	17	.	TRBV27	TRBJ2-3	.
CASGNPGAQPQHF	TGTGCCAGCGGCAATCCAGGGGCTCAGCCCCAGCATTTT	13	.	TRBV2	TRBJ1-5	.
CASSLGGQGTPYEQYF	TGTGCCAGCAGCTTGGGGGGACAGGGGACCCCCTACGAGCAGTACTTC	16	.	TRBV5-6	TRBJ2-7	TRBD1
CASSFLGRAGTRGQYF	TGTGCCAGCAGCTTCCTAGGCCGAGCGGGGACGAGGGGGCAGTATTTT	16	.	TRBV7-9	TRBJ2-3	TRBD2
CASRKPDSLNQPQHF	TGTGCCAGCAGGAAACCGGACAGCCTCAATCAGCCCCAGCATTTT	15	.	TRBV6-6	TRBJ1-5	.
CASNYGGGNTEAFF	TGTGCCAGCAACTACGGGGGGGGGAACACTGAAGCTTTCTTT	14	.	TRBV4-2	TRBJ1-1	.
CASSLALAANTGELFF	TGTGCCAGCAGTTTAGCTCTAGCGGCGAACACCGGGGAGCTGTTTTTT	16	.	TRBV28	TRBJ2-2	TRBD2
CASSLPGHTIMNQPQHF	TGTGCCAGCAGTCTTCCGGGACATACTATCATGAATCAGCCCCAGCATTTT	17	.	TRBV28	TRBJ1-5	.
CASSIWTGRGNTIYF	TGTGCCAGCAGCATCTGGACAGGTCGTGGAAACACCATATATTTT	15	.	TRBV7-9	TRBJ1-3	TRBD1
CASSLRGLRSYNEQFF	TGTGCCAGCAGCTTAAGAGGTTTGCGGTCCTACAATGAGCAGTTCTTC	16	.	TRBV5-4	TRBJ2-1	.
CASSFIGVRGYGYTF	TGTGCCAGCAGCTTTATAGGGGTGCGGGGCTATGGCTACACCTTC	15	.	TRBV5-8	TRBJ1-2	.
CASSLAGQNEKLFF	TGTGCCAGCAGCTTGGCGGGTCAAAATGAAAAACTGTTTTTT	14	once	TRBV9	TRBJ1-4	.
CASSVRDRHPYEQYF	TGTGCCAGTAGTGTCCGGGACAGGCATCCCTACGAGCAGTACTTC	15	.	TRBV19	TRBJ2-7	TRBD1
CASSDIGGGYTF	TGCGCCAGCAGTGATATCGGGGGAGGCTACACCTTC	12	few	TRBV10-2	TRBJ1-2	.
CASSRGTETSEAFF	TGTGCCAGCTCACGCGGGACAGAAACCAGTGAAGCTTTCTTT	14	.	TRBV18	TRBJ1-1	TRBD1
CASSFLSKGGTGELFF	TGTGCCAGCAGCTTCCTATCTAAGGGAGGTACCGGGGAGCTGTTTTTT	16	.	TRBV11-3	TRBJ2-2	.
CASSETGWGTEAFF	TGTGCCAGCAGCGAGACGGGGTGGGGCACTGAAGCTTTCTTT	14	.	TRBV9	TRBJ1-1	.
CASSPRQGSYEQYF	TGTGCCAGCAGCCCCAGACAGGGGTCCTACGAGCAGTACTTC	14	.	TRBV7-9	TRBJ2-7	TRBD1
CASSQENLVGNTIYF	TGCGCCAGCAGCCAAGAAAATCTTGTTGGAAACACCATATATTTT	15	.	TRBV4-3	TRBJ1-3	.
CASSIATGAESAQHF	TGTGCCAGTAGTATAGCGACAGGGGCTGAGAGTGCCCAGCATTTT	15	.	TRBV19	TRBJ1-5	TRBD1
CASSQITGSNQPQHF	TGTGCCAGCAGCCAAATTACAGGTAGCAATCAGCCCCAGCATTTT	15	.	TRBV7-2	TRBJ1-5	.
CASSVEPGLTDTQYF	TGTGCCAGCAGCGTAGAGCCGGGACTAACAGATACGCAGTATTTT	15	.	TRBV9	TRBJ2-3	TRBD2
CSVWGLDNEQFF	TGCAGCGTTTGGGGACTAGACAATGAGCAGTTCTTC	12	.	TRBV29-1	TRBJ2-1	TRBD2
CASSLGRDRNYEQYF	TGTGCCAGCAGCCTCGGTAGGGACAGGAACTACGAGCAGTACTTC	15	.	TRBV14	TRBJ2-7	TRBD1
CASSRSDRIPDTQYF	TGTGCCAGCAGCCGGTCGGACAGGATCCCTGATACGCAGTATTTT	15	.	TRBV13	TRBJ2-3	TRBD1
CASSPGTKETQYF	TGTGCCAGCAGCCCCGGGACAAAAGAGACCCAGTACTTC	13	.	TRBV7-8	TRBJ2-5	.
CASSLQGETQYF	TGTGCCAGCAGCTTACAGGGAGAGACCCAGTACTTC	12	.	TRBV7-9	TRBJ2-5	.
CASGVKGGGYGYTF	TGTGCCAGCGGGGTAAAAGGGGGCGGATATGGCTACACCTTC	14	once	TRBV28	TRBJ1-2	TRBD1
CASSSGTGNYGYTF	TGTGCCAGCAGCTCAGGGACAGGGAACTATGGCTACACCTTC	14	.	TRBV13	TRBJ1-2	TRBD1